This TCR beta chain stems from a study of blood T cell repertoires in COVID-19. Only in-frame clones appear in the TCRdb table, and some are missing; sequencing was by immunoSEQ multiplex PCR. Of tens of thousands of clones listed, about 90% are singletons. This clonotype was sampled from a woman aged 80 or older with acute or convalescent COVID-19. Sequencing was done on a sample of peripheral blood.

The CDR3 DNA sequence: TGTGCCAGCAGCTTATCAGGGGTTAGCTACGAGCAGTACTTC. This gives the protein CASSLSGVSYEQYF. The chain couples TRBV7-6 to TRBJ2-7; tentative D call: TRBD1 (6 bases). V was trimmed by 2 bases and J by 3 bases, leaving 11 bases between them. From germline, CDR1 is SGHVS and CDR2 FNYEAQ. The length of the CDR3 is 14 residues.